The 31 T cell receptor beta chains presented below share a single source sample, sequenced in a study of glioma-infiltrating T cells after dendritic cell vaccination (dated by TCRdb to between 2015 and 2016). Library preparation employed the immunoSEQ multiplex PCR assay. TCRdb mirrors the immuneACCESS table, restricted to in-frame sequences. Some clones are absent from its copies; in checked studies, under half trace to an unresolved V gene, and the reason for the others is unknown. The sample has about 95,000 clones on record, about 83% of them singletons. The biggest ten clones account for about 3.2% of the sample. The sequencing here drew on blood, taken before dendritic cell vaccination. These receptors all stem from a human donor with glioblastoma.

The rearrangement joins TRBV10-3 to TRBJ1-1, with D tentatively TRBD1 (6 bases). The germline gives CDR1 ENHRY, CDR2 SYGVKD. Trimming removed 3 bases from V and 0 bases from J, with 8 bases in between. The CDR3 is made up of 14 amino acids. CDR3 residues: CAISDGGLNTEAFF. The CDR3 nucleotides are TGTGCCATCAGTGATGGGGGCCTGAACACTGAAGCTTTCTTT.

The V call is TRBV9, the J call TRBJ2-3; D is undetermined. This CDR3 spans 13 amino acids. Germline V gives CDR1 SGDLS, CDR2 YYNGEE. V lost 0 bases and J lost 2, with 4 bases in between. The CDR3, as DNA: TGTGCCAGCAGCGTAGCCCACACAGATACGCAGTATTTT. Translated, it gives CASSVAHTDTQYF.

The chain recombines TRBV5-1 with TRBJ2-3; TRBD1 aligns across 9 bases. J gave up 6 bases and V 4 bases, and 3 bases lay outside the gene matches. In germline, CDR1 is SGHRS, CDR2 YFSETQ. The CDR3 spans 13 residues. CDR3 DNA: TGCGCCAGCAGCGGACAGGGGCATGATACGCAGTATTTT. Amino acids: CASSGQGHDTQYF.

CDR3 loop: CARSLDDKGAEVNNSPLHF. CDR3 nucleotides: TGTGCCAGAAGCTTGGATGATAAGGGGGCGGAGGTAAATAATTCACCCCTCCACTTT. The J gene is TRBJ1-6, the V gene TRBV5-3; 7 bases match TRBD1. TRBV5-3 is recorded as an ORF, its role being uncertain. V lost 0 bases to trimming and J lost 5 bases; unmatched junction nucleotides: 14. The CDR3 loop spans 19 amino acids.

V usage is TRBV4-1 and J usage is TRBJ1-1; the match to TRBD1 covers 7 bases. There are 14 residues in the CDR3. Per the germline V gene, CDR1 is MGHRA and CDR2 is YSYEKL. Trimming removed 1 base from V and 3 bases from J; junction bases left unmatched: 2. The CDR3 bases are TGCGCCAGCAGCCAAGTCACAGGGGACACTGAAGCTTTCTTT. This translates into CASSQVTGDTEAFF.

This sequence joins TRBV4-1 and TRBJ2-3, with 11 bases matching TRBD2. This CDR3 spans 17 amino acids. Germline V CDR1 and CDR2: MGHRA, YSYEKL. V lost 1 base to trimming and J lost 2 bases; unmatched junction nucleotides: 5. CDR3 region: CASSQGLAGRITDTQYF. The CDR3 region has the DNA TGCGCCAGCAGCCAAGGACTAGCGGGGCGAATCACAGATACGCAGTATTTT.

The chain recombines TRBV2 with TRBJ1-1; no firm D call. CDR3 size: 15 residues. With 3 bases removed from V and 3 bases from J, the gap between germline ends came to 14 bases. Germline CDR1 reads SNHLY; CDR2 reads FYNNEI. CDR3 DNA sequence: TGTGCCAGCAGTGACCGGCAGGTGGGCTACACTGAAGCTTTCTTT. This codes for CASSDRQVGYTEAFF.

V gene TRBV7-8 combines with J gene TRBJ2-2; 11 bases match TRBD2. The CDR3 is 15 residues long. Per the germline V gene, CDR1 is SGHVS and CDR2 is FQNEAQ. Trimming took 2 bases from V and 4 from J; bases not matched to a gene: 0. In DNA, the CDR3 is TGTGCCAGCAGCTTAACTAGCGGGGGCACCGGGGAGCTGTTTTTT. Encoded protein: CASSLTSGGTGELFF.

This chain uses TRBV10-1 with TRBJ1-2; TRBD1 matches 7 bases. There are 14 residues in the CDR3. Germline CDR1 and CDR2: WNHNN and SYGVQD (reference sequence). V lost 3 bases to trimming and J lost 4 bases; unmatched junction nucleotides: 5. CDR3 DNA sequence: TGCGCCAGCAGTGAAGGGACAGATTTCTATGGCTACACCTTC. Protein sequence: CASSEGTDFYGYTF.

The chain recombines TRBV9 with TRBJ1-1; 8 bases are a match to TRBD1. V lost 4 bases, J lost 8 bases, and 10 bases stayed unmatched. Germline lookup yields CDR1 SGDLS and CDR2 YYNGEE. This CDR3 region has 14 residues. CDR3 residues: CASSPTLTGVEAFF. In DNA form, the CDR3 reads TGTGCCAGCAGCCCAACCCTGACAGGGGTAGAAGCTTTCTTT.

V usage is TRBV28 and J usage is TRBJ2-7; tentative D call: TRBD1 (6 bases). V shed 6 bases and J shed 7 bases, with 16 bases lying between them. The germline V gene has CDR1 MDHEN and CDR2 SYDVKM. CDR3 length: 13 residues. CDR3 loop: CASRDRTLREQYF. CDR3 nucleotides: TGTGCCAGCAGAGACAGGACTCTGAGGGAGCAGTACTTC. Full variable domain (remainder filled in from reference TRBV28 and TRBJ2-7): DVKVTQSSRYLVKRTGEKVFLECVQDMDHENMFWYRQDPGLGLRLIYFSYDVKMKEKGDIPEGYSVSREKKERFSLILESASTNQTSMYLCASRDRTLREQYFGPGTRLTVT.

In this sample, this clone turned up once. The chain links TRBV18 to TRBJ1-2; 7 bases align to TRBD1. Germline V CDR1 and CDR2: KGHSH, LQKENI. V shed 1 base, J shed 6 bases, and the junction held 11 bases outside the gene matches. The CDR3 has 16 amino acids. CDR3 residues: CASSPLTKTGYDGYTF. The CDR3 nucleotides are TGTGCCAGCTCACCACTAACTAAGACAGGGTACGATGGCTACACCTTC. The entire variable domain, with the rest obtained from reference TRBV18 and TRBJ1-2, is as follows: NAGVMQNPRHLVRRRGQEARLRCSPMKGHSHVYWYRQLPEEGLKFMVYLQKENIIDESGMPKERFSAEFPKEGPSILRIQQVVRGDSAAYFCASSPLTKTGYDGYTFGSGTRLTVV.

This chain uses TRBV7-2 with TRBJ1-1; D is unclear. This CDR3 is 15 amino acids long. Trimming removed 2 bases from V and 4 bases from J, with 14 bases in between. From germline, CDR1 is SGHTA and CDR2 FQGNSA. CDR3 amino acids: CASSLTTALFTEAFF. CDR3 bases: TGTGCCAGCAGCTTAACAACAGCCTTATTCACTGAAGCTTTCTTT.

CDR3 DNA sequence: TGTGCCAGCAGCCGGCAGGGGACAGGGCTTCAGCCCCAGCATTTT. Protein sequence: CASSRQGTGLQPQHF. The rearrangement joins TRBV5-5 to TRBJ1-5; the match to TRBD1 covers 9 bases. Germline V CDR1 and CDR2: SGHKS, YYEKEE (reference sequence). The V gene end was trimmed by 4 bases and the J gene end by 6 bases; junction bases not matched to a gene: 8. This CDR3 is 15 amino acids long.

This chain uses TRBV14 with TRBJ2-1, with TRBD1 identical over 9 bases. The CDR3 has 15 residues. The germline gives CDR1 SGHDN, CDR2 FVKESK. Trimming at V came to 3 bases and at J to 5 bases, leaving 5 bases not matched to a gene. This CDR3 is CASSHRTGADNEQFF. The CDR3 nucleotides are TGTGCCAGCAGCCATAGGACAGGGGCCGACAATGAGCAGTTCTTC.

In its sample, this clone was seen once. At one end the junction does not follow the germline gene, possibly because of a read error. This chain uses TRBV30 with TRBJ2-1, with 13 bases aligning to TRBD2. The CDR3 is 16 amino acids. From germline, CDR1 is GTSNPN and CDR2 SVGIG (reference sequence). CDR3 amino acids: CARSEWTSGRRNEQFF. CDR3 in DNA: TGTGCCCGGAGCGAATGGACTAGCGGGAGAAGGAATGAGCAGTTCTTC.

This clone was seen a few times. The V gene is TRBV6-1, the J gene TRBJ1-5; the D gene is possibly TRBD1 (5 bases). Trimming left V 3 bases short and J 5 bases short, with 11 bases between. The CDR3 extends over 14 amino acids. Germline CDR1 is MNHNS and CDR2 is SASEGT. The CDR3 here is CASSDLSGDQPQHF. The DNA for the CDR3 is TGTGCCAGCAGTGATTTGTCGGGGGATCAGCCCCAGCATTTT.

The V and J genes are TRBV5-1 and TRBJ2-1; 10 bases agree with TRBD1. The CDR3 loop spans 14 amino acids. The V and J ends lost 4 bases and 7 bases, in that order; junction bases with no gene match: 5. Germline CDR1 SGHRS, CDR2 YFSETQ. CDR3 DNA sequence: TGCGCCAGCAGCGAGATGGACAGGGGGAATGAGCAGTTCTTC. This translates into CASSEMDRGNEQFF.

V gene TRBV7-6 combines with J gene TRBJ2-6; weak D call: TRBD2 (6 bases). V lost 2 bases and J 0 bases, leaving 14 bases between the germline ends. This CDR3 contains 18 residues. The V gene's germline CDR1 is SGHVS and CDR2 FNYEAQ. The CDR3 reads CASSLQAGSPSGANVLTF. In DNA, the CDR3 is TGTGCCAGCAGCTTACAGGCGGGGAGCCCCTCTGGGGCCAACGTCCTGACTTTC. Full variable domain (missing parts from reference TRBV7-6 and TRBJ2-6): GAGVSQSPRYKVTKRGQDVALRCDPISGHVSLYWYRQALGQGPEFLTYFNYEAQQDKSGLPNDRFSAERPEGSISTLTIQRTEQRDSAMYRCASSLQAGSPSGANVLTFGAGSRLTVL.

The chain joins TRBV10-3 to TRBJ2-4, with D possibly being TRBD1 (5 bases). The CDR3 sequence is 18 residues long. Trimming pared 1 base from V and 0 bases from J, leaving 16 bases between. Germline values: CDR1 ENHRY, CDR2 SYGVKD. CDR3 protein: CAISEFRASSPAKNIQYF. As DNA, the CDR3 is TGTGCCATCAGTGAGTTCAGGGCAAGCTCCCCAGCCAAAAACATTCAGTACTTC.

The chain carries TRBV11-3 and TRBJ2-7, with D perhaps matching TRBD1 (6 bases). Germline CDR1 and CDR2: SGHNT and YENEEA. The CDR3 length is 15 residues. V was shortened by 2 bases and J by 2 bases, with 13 bases between the two germline ends. CDR3 in amino acids: CASSLPYRDPYEQYF. The CDR3 DNA sequence: TGTGCCAGCAGCTTACCCTACAGGGATCCCTACGAGCAGTACTTC.

The sample holds one count of this clone. CDR3 in DNA: TGTGCCAGCAGCGTAGGTTCAGCCCGGGTGGACATTCAGTACTTC. Its translation is CASSVGSARVDIQYF. The genes are TRBV9 and TRBJ2-4; D is undetermined. The CDR3 runs to 15 residues. Germline CDR1 reads SGDLS; CDR2 reads YYNGEE. The V and J ends lost 0 bases and 8 bases respectively, with 15 bases between them.

The V and J genes are TRBV9 and TRBJ2-2; D perhaps matches TRBD2 (6 bases). Between the trimmed V and J ends, which lost 4 bases and 0 bases, there was a span of 22 bases. The germline V gene has CDR1 SGDLS and CDR2 YYNGEE. The CDR3 runs 19 residues. The CDR3 is CASSLTPGLQIANTGELFF. CDR3 nucleotide sequence: TGTGCCAGCAGCCTCACCCCGGGACTCCAGATCGCGAACACCGGGGAGCTGTTTTTT. The entire variable domain, with the rest obtained from reference TRBV9 and TRBJ2-2, is as follows: DSGVTQTPKHLITATGQRVTLRCSPRSGDLSVYWYQQSLDQGLQFLIQYYNGEERAKGNILERFSAQQFPDLHSELNLSSLELGDSALYFCASSLTPGLQIANTGELFFGEGSRLTVL.

The chain employs TRBV27 and TRBJ2-1; 9 positions match TRBD1. The CDR3 is made up of 14 amino acids. Unmatched junction bases numbered 4, after V lost 5 bases and J lost 5 bases. Germline CDR1 and CDR2: MNHEY and SMNVEV (reference sequence). CDR3: CASSRQGGDNEQFF. The CDR3 DNA sequence: TGTGCCAGCAGTCGACAGGGGGGGGACAATGAGCAGTTCTTC.

The gene calls are TRBV4-1 and TRBJ1-4, with 7 bases fitting TRBD1. The trim removed 3 bases at V and 4 bases at J, leaving 11 bases unmatched. Germline V gene data show CDR1 as MGHRA and CDR2 as YSYEKL. This CDR3 has 17 residues. CDR3 DNA sequence: TGCGCCAGCAGCCAGCTTTTCCTAGGACAGGATAATGAAAAACTGTTTTTT. Encoded protein: CASSQLFLGQDNEKLFF.

The V gene is TRBV9, the J gene TRBJ2-5, with 7 bases aligning to TRBD2. This CDR3 contains 16 residues. The germline CDR1 and CDR2 sequences are SGDLS and YYNGEE. Trimming cost V 4 bases and J 2 bases; bases outside gene matches: 11. The CDR3 sequence is CASSRIGGAGQETQYF. The CDR3 bases are TGTGCCAGCAGCCGGATTGGAGGAGCGGGGCAAGAGACCCAGTACTTC.

The genes are TRBV25-1 and TRBJ2-7; TRBD1 matches 8 bases. V shed 6 bases and J 3 bases; nucleotides not matched to a gene: 4. Germline V gene sequence: CDR1 MGHDK, CDR2 SYGVNS. CDR3 length equals 13 residues. CDR3 amino acids: CASSRQGSYEQYF. DNA of the CDR3: TGTGCCAGCAGCCGACAGGGGAGCTACGAGCAGTACTTC.

The genes are TRBV4-1 and TRBJ2-1, with a possible D match to TRBD1 (6 bases). The V gene's germline CDR1 is MGHRA and CDR2 YSYEKL. The CDR3 has 17 amino acids. Deletions cut 4 bases from V and 0 bases from J, with 16 bases between. CDR3 loop: CASSPKRRGGSYNEQFF. The CDR3, as DNA: TGCGCCAGCAGCCCTAAGCGGAGAGGGGGCTCCTACAATGAGCAGTTCTTC.

The gene calls are TRBV5-1 and TRBJ2-7, with 7 bases lining up with TRBD1. V trimming: 7 bases; J trimming: 2 bases; junction bases outside the gene matches: 9. The CDR3 length is 14 residues. Germline assignment: CDR1 SGHRS and CDR2 YFSETQ. This chain's CDR3 is CASRLGGLTYEQYF. CDR3 bases: TGCGCCAGCCGGTTAGGGGGCCTCACCTACGAGCAGTACTTC.

This clone was found a few times. The chain combines TRBV7-7 with TRBJ2-2, with D possibly being TRBD2 (5 bases). V lost 1 base, J lost 4 bases, and 7 bases lay in between. The CDR3 has 14 amino acids. Germline loops: CDR1 SSHAT, CDR2 FNYEAQ (reference sequence). The CDR3: CASSLDGSTGELFF. In nucleotides, the CDR3 is TGTGCCAGCAGCTTAGATGGGAGCACCGGGGAGCTGTTTTTT.

This rearrangement joins TRBV29-1 to TRBJ2-1; TRBD1 might be the D (5 bases). V was trimmed by 4 bases and J by 2 bases, leaving 12 bases between them. The CDR3 is 14 amino acids. Germline CDR1 and CDR2: SQVTM and ANQGSEA. The CDR3 DNA reads TGCAGCGTTGTAGGGGTGGGTGCCTACAATGAGCAGTTCTTC. This codes for CSVVGVGAYNEQFF.